Listed here are 14 T cell receptor beta chains from one sample, sequenced in a study of cytomegalovirus exposure and HLA in healthy donors. The protocol was immunoSEQ multiplex PCR, while the TCRdb copy is restricted to in-frame clones and leaves out a portion. The sample yields 65,000 to 80,000 clones, roughly 94% seen once. Sequencing was carried out using PBMCs. The source of these receptors is a young woman in good health and CMV-seropositive.

The sample holds one count of this clone. V and J are TRBV6-1 and TRBJ1-5; tentatively, D is TRBD1 (6 bases). The ends were cut back, 0 bases at V and 7 bases at J, with 10 bases in the middle. Germline CDR1 reads MNHNS; CDR2 reads SASEGT. The CDR3 has 14 residues. The CDR3 region is CASSEANRAQPQHF. In nucleotides, the CDR3 is TGTGCCAGCAGTGAAGCGAACAGGGCCCAGCCCCAGCATTTT.

The chain recombines TRBV7-6 with TRBJ2-7, with 7 positions matching TRBD2. CDR1 is SGHVS and CDR2 is FNYEAQ in the germline V gene. There are 17 residues in the CDR3. The junction had 15 bases not matched to a gene; V was cut back by 5 bases and J by 2 bases. DNA for the CDR3: TGTGCCAGCAGCCGAATAGCGAACGGCCGGGGGGCCTACGAGCAGTACTTC. Protein sequence: CASSRIANGRGAYEQYF.

The CDR3 sequence is CAWSRTQAFF. The CDR3 region has the DNA TGTGCCTGGAGCCGTACTCAAGCTTTCTTT. The rearrangement uses TRBV30 and TRBJ1-1; D is ambiguous. The CDR3 consists of 10 residues. Germline CDR1 reads GTSNPN; CDR2 reads SVGIG (reference sequence). Trimming pared 3 bases from V and 9 bases from J, leaving 8 bases between.

This rearrangement joins TRBV10-3 to TRBJ2-2, with 11 positions matching TRBD2. CDR1 and CDR2 from the germline V gene are ENHRY and SYGVKD. The CDR3 consists of 19 residues. The J segment lost 0 bases and the V segment lost 6 bases, leaving 12 bases of the junction unmatched. CDR3 region: CAISKTSGGLNSNTGELFF. Here the CDR3 DNA reads TGTGCCATCAGCAAAACTAGCGGGGGCCTTAACTCGAACACCGGGGAGCTGTTTTTT.

The chain recombines TRBV11-2 with TRBJ1-1, with D uncertain. V was pared by 2 bases and J by 10 bases, with 32 bases between. The CDR3 spans 19 residues. CDR1 is SGHAT, CDR2 FQNNGV, per germline. This CDR3 is CASSLPTRGTKLHRGGAFF. The DNA of the CDR3 is TGTGCCAGCAGCTTACCTACCAGAGGCACGAAACTTCACCGGGGTGGAGCTTTCTTT.

This chain connects TRBV27 to TRBJ2-7; the D gene is possibly TRBD1 (5 bases). Germline values: CDR1 MNHEY, CDR2 SMNVEV (reference sequence). This CDR3 region has 14 residues. V was cut by 5 bases and J by 1 base, with 12 bases left in between. The CDR3 DNA reads TGTGCCAGCAGTCTCCAGACAGATTCCTACGAGCAGTACTTC. Protein product: CASSLQTDSYEQYF.

The chain joins TRBV21-1 to TRBJ1-1. TRBV21-1 is marked as a pseudogene. The CDR3 is made up of 12 amino acids. As DNA, the CDR3 is TGTGCCCTCCGGGCGGGGTACACTGAAGCTTTCTTT. This sequence encodes CALRAGYTEAFF.

This sequence joins TRBV4-3 and TRBJ1-2, with TRBD1 matching over 9 bases. Germline V CDR1 and CDR2: LGHNA, YSLEER. The CDR3 totals 16 residues. The V and J ends lost 2 bases and 7 bases, in that order; junction bases with no gene match: 11. The CDR3 region has the DNA TGCGCCAGCAGCCAACCCCAGGGACAGGGAGAGGGTGGCTACACCTTC. Translation gives CASSQPQGQGEGGYTF.

This sequence joins TRBV5-1 and TRBJ2-1, with TRBD1 matching over 9 bases. The V gene end was trimmed by 4 bases and the J gene end by 8 bases; junction bases not matched to a gene: 7. The V gene's germline CDR1 is SGHRS and CDR2 YFSETQ. CDR3 length: 14 amino acids. CDR3 nucleotide sequence: TGCGCCAGCAGCGTAGGGACAGGGTGGGATGAGCAGTTCTTC. This encodes CASSVGTGWDEQFF.

The sample holds a few counts of this clone. This chain links TRBV9 with TRBJ1-1, with D maybe TRBD1 (6 bases). This CDR3 region has 13 residues. Germline loops: CDR1 SGDLS, CDR2 YYNGEE. Trimming took 4 bases from V and 0 from J, leaving 7 bases between them. The chain's CDR3 is CASSPGVNTEAFF. CDR3 coding DNA: TGTGCCAGCAGCCCAGGGGTGAACACTGAAGCTTTCTTT.

This chain joins TRBV6-5 and TRBJ2-7, with D possibly matching TRBD2 (6 bases). Deletions cut 5 bases from V and 2 bases from J, with 16 bases between. The CDR3 consists of 15 residues. Per germline, CDR1 MNHEY and CDR2 SVGAGI. The CDR3 sequence: CASSPSGWGAYEQYF. In nucleotides, the CDR3 is TGTGCCAGCAGTCCATCCGGTTGGGGGGCCTACGAGCAGTACTTC.

The rearrangement uses TRBV27 and TRBJ1-5; D may be TRBD1 (5 bases). This CDR3 is 17 amino acids long. With 3 bases removed from V and 2 bases from J, the gap between germline ends came to 17 bases. Germline values: CDR1 MNHEY, CDR2 SMNVEV (reference sequence). The CDR3 nucleotides are TGTGCCAGCAGTTTGACTGCGGGGCGCGAAGGCAATCAGCCCCAGCATTTT. It yields the protein CASSLTAGREGNQPQHF.

The chain links TRBV9 to TRBJ1-1; D unclear. CDR1 is SGDLS and CDR2 is YYNGEE in the germline V gene. The CDR3 has 16 amino acids. V shed 0 bases and J shed 0 bases, with 12 bases lying between them. DNA of the CDR3: TGTGCCAGCAGCGTAGAGTCGGCAGGCATGAACACTGAAGCTTTCTTT. Its translation is CASSVESAGMNTEAFF.

Only one count was recorded for this clone. The CDR3 loop reads CASSAVASGGTSTDTQYF. The CDR3 DNA reads TGTGCCAGCAGCGCCGTGGCTAGCGGGGGGACAAGCACAGATACGCAGTATTTT. V is TRBV9 and J is TRBJ2-3; TRBD2 matches 11 bases. The CDR3 is made up of 18 amino acids. The germline CDR1 and CDR2 sequences are SGDLS and YYNGEE. The junction had 9 bases not matched to a gene; V was cut back by 3 bases and J by 0 bases. The whole variable domain, remainder taken from reference TRBV9 and TRBJ2-3, is DSGVTQTPKHLITATGQRVTLRCSPRSGDLSVYWYQQSLDQGLQFLIQYYNGEERAKGNILERFSAQQFPDLHSELNLSSLELGDSALYFCASSAVASGGTSTDTQYFGPGTRLTVL.